This TCR beta chain was recovered during a study of blood T cell repertoires in COVID-19. About the study: COVID-19 samples from acute and convalescent phases originated in the United States, Italy and Spain. The cDNA or gDNA used as material had been derived from T cells, B-cell-depleted T cells, or PBMCs.

For recovered donors of Cohort 3, there were two negative PCRs, clearance, or symptom resolution. As handled by the study authors: By means of reference gene primer amplification, nucleated cell counts were estimated. Here immunoSEQ multiplex PCR was the method, and the copy in TCRdb shows in-frame clones only, minus some. From that table come the V and J calls and clone size; the DNA was used to work out D and trimming. The sample gives around 130,000 clones, 80% to 85% of which show up once; under 20% is in the top ten. The V end was cut by 1 base, the J end by 2 bases, with 12 bases between. The germline CDR1 and CDR2 sequences are LGHDT and YNNKEL (reference sequence). CDR3 size: 15 residues.

Sequences were obtained from PBMCs or T cells enriched from blood (not recorded which). This TCR was sampled from a man younger than 40 who had recovered from COVID-19. V gene TRBV3-1 (or the pseudogene TRBV3-2) combines with J gene TRBJ2-7; D is possibly TRBD1 (5 bases). CDR3 amino acids: CASSQAGRDPYEQYF. DNA for the CDR3: TGTGCCAGCAGCCAAGCAGGGCGCGACCCCTACGAGCAGTACTTC.